The TCR beta chain under discussion was sequenced for a study of spatial heterogeneity in lung cancer. One entry per CDR3 protein results from TCRdb running MiXCR on the 5' RACE reads. The sample lists tens of thousands of distinct CDR3 sequences; roughly an eighth were seen once. This clonotype was observed many times. Specified time point: sample taken at primary tumor resection. Sequencing covered unsorted whole RNA taken from tumor, nontumor lung or frozen PBMC. The source is a male donor with early-stage non-small cell lung cancer. Material: PBMCs, obtained at surgery.

The CDR3 region has the DNA TGTGCCTGGAGTGTCGGGGGCAGCTTTAATTCACCCCTCCACTTT. Translation gives CAWSVGGSFNSPLHF. The chain couples TRBV30 to TRBJ1-6; D is perhaps TRBD1 (6 bases). Looked up from germline, CDR1 is GTSNPN and CDR2 is SVGIG (reference sequence). CDR3 length: 15 residues. V shed 0 bases and J shed 6 bases, with 12 bases lying between them.